This entry concerns a single T cell receptor beta chain. As yet, its antigen is unknown. Using immunoSEQ multiplex PCR, the repertoire was profiled, and TCRdb retains in-frame clones only, with some absent. This table has 4,900 or so clones, 65% to 70% appearing once. These data originate in a study of CD8 T cell repertoires and HIV-1 epitope variants. Study as a whole: Epitopes were three Gag families plus Nef HW9 and YT9.

Study-wide results and caveats: Some ten antigen-specific TCR beta clonotypes were found; over 5 seemed cross-reactive to variants.

Between the trimmed V and J ends, which lost 10 bases and 4 bases, there was a span of 14 bases. This CDR3 has 13 residues. Germline loops: CDR1 LNHDA, CDR2 SQIVND (reference sequence). Sample: cultured CD8+ T cells derived from PBMCs. The clonotype comes from a male donor with HIV. J is TRBJ2-1 and V is TRBV19; D possibly corresponds to TRBD1 (6 bases). The CDR3 here is CATRQVNYNEQFF. CDR3 sequence (DNA): TGTGCCACCCGACAGGTTAATTACAATGAGCAGTTCTTC.